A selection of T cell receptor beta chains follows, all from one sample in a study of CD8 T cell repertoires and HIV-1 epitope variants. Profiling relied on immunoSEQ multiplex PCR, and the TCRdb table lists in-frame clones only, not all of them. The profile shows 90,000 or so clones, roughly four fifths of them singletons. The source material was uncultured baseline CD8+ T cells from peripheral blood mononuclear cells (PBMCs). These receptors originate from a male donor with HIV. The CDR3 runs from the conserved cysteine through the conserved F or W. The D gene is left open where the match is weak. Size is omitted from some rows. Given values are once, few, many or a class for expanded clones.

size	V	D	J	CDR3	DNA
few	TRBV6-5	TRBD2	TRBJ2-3	CASSLAGGGDTQYF	TGTGCCAGCAGTTTAGCGGGGGGTGGAGATACGCAGTATTTT
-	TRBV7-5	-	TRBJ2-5	CVRSLPLGGEETQYF	TGTGTCAGAAGCTTACCTCTTGGGGGGGAGGAGACCCAGTACTTC
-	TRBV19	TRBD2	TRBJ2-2	CASSIVSGSRELFF	TGTGCCAGTAGTATCGTTAGCGGGAGCCGGGAGCTGTTTTTT
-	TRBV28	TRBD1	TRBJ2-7	CASSLVGQGVYEQYF	TGTGCCAGCAGTTTAGTGGGCCAGGGGGTCTACGAGCAGTACTTC
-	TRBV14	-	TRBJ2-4	CASSFRHTPLAKNIQYF	TGTGCCAGCAGTTTTAGACACACTCCCCTAGCCAAAAACATTCAGTACTTC
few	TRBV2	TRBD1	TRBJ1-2	CASSFGQGTGYTF	TGTGCCAGCAGCTTCGGACAGGGGACCGGCTACACCTTC
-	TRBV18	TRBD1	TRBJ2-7	CASSLGQGYGYEQYF	TGTGCCAGCTCATTGGGACAGGGATATGGCTACGAGCAGTACTTC
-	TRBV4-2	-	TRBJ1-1	CASSQGILANTEAFF	TGTGCCAGCAGCCAAGGCATCTTGGCGAACACTGAAGCTTTCTTT
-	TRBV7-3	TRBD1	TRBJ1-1	CASSPPGQGAVNTEAFF	TGTGCCAGCAGCCCACCGGGACAGGGGGCTGTGAACACTGAAGCTTTCTTT
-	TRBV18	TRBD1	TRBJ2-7	CASSQPGQHISEQYF	TGTGCCAGCTCACAACCGGGACAGCACATATCAGAGCAGTACTTC
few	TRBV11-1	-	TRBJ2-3	CASSLGGTGTATTDTQYF	TGTGCCAGCAGCTTAGGGGGGACCGGGACCGCCACCACAGATACGCAGTATTTT
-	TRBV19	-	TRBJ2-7	CASSIDRRAHEQYF	TGTGCCAGTAGTATAGATCGAAGGGCCCACGAGCAGTACTTC
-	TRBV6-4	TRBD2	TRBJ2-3	CASSPRAGTDTQYF	TGTGCCAGCAGCCCACGAGCGGGAACAGATACGCAGTATTTT
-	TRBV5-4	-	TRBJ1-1	CASSLVDGTNTEAFF	TGTGCCAGCAGCTTGGTAGACGGCACGAACACTGAAGCTTTCTTT
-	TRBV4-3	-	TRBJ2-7	CASSQVWEDSESAYEQYF	TGCGCCAGCAGCCAAGTTTGGGAAGACAGTGAGTCCGCCTACGAGCAGTACTTC
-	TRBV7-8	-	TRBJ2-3	CASSLPGPADTQYF	TGTGCCAGCAGCTTACCGGGTCCCGCAGATACGCAGTATTTT
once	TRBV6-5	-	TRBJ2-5	CASSQTGLQSETQYF	TGTGCCAGCAGTCAGACGGGACTCCAGAGTGAGACCCAGTACTTC
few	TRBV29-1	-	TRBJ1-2	CSVGEGPYGYTF	TGCAGCGTTGGGGAGGGTCCCTATGGCTACACCTTC
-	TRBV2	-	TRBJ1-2	CASSEVSNYGYTF	TGTGCCAGCAGCGAAGTCTCTAACTATGGCTACACCTTC
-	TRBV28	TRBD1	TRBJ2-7	CASRPGRDRTYEQYF	TGTGCCAGCAGACCTGGTCGGGACAGGACGTACGAGCAGTACTTC
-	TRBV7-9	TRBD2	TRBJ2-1	CASSAGLSGKDEQFF	TGTGCCAGCAGCGCGGGACTATCGGGCAAGGATGAGCAGTTCTTC
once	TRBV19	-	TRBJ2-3	CASTLSARGRDTQYF	TGTGCCAGTACCCTCTCAGCAAGGGGGAGAGATACGCAGTATTTT
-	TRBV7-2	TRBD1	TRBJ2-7	CASSLAPGGVYEQYF	TGTGCCAGCAGCTTAGCCCCAGGGGGTGTCTACGAGCAGTACTTC
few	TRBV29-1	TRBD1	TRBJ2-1	CSSPGQGMRNEQFF	TGCAGCTCCCCGGGACAGGGGATGAGGAATGAGCAGTTCTTC
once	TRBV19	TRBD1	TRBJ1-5	CASRSQGQVNQPQHF	TGTGCCAGTAGATCTCAAGGACAGGTTAATCAGCCCCAGCATTTT
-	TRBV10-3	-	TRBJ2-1	CAISDPRDEQFF	TGTGCCATCAGTGACCCCAGGGATGAGCAGTTCTTC
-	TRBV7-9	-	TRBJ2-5	CASSLSAGLQETQYF	TGTGCCAGCAGCTTATCAGCTGGGCTCCAAGAGACCCAGTACTTC
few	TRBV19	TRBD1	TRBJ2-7	CASSVPGQGTNEQYF	TGTGCCAGTAGCGTTCCGGGACAGGGAACCAACGAGCAGTACTTC
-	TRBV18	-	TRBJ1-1	CASSPEQGSNTEAFF	TGTGCCAGCTCACCGGAACAGGGATCGAACACTGAAGCTTTCTTT
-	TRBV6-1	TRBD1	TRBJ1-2	CASRPGQAYGYTF	TGTGCCAGCAGACCCGGACAGGCCTATGGCTACACCTTC
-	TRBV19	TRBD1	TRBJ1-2	CASRPRDRMINYGYTF	TGTGCCAGTAGGCCTAGGGACAGGATGATCAACTATGGCTACACCTTC
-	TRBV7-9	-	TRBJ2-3	CASSLGDYTQYF	TGTGCCAGCAGCTTAGGGGACTATACGCAGTATTTT
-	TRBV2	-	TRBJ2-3	CASRQDTQYF	TGTGCCAGCAGACAGGATACGCAGTATTTT
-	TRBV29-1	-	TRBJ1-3	CSVQRFSGNTIYF	TGCAGCGTACAGAGATTCTCTGGAAACACCATATATTTT
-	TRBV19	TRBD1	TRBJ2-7	CASSTPLDRAHEQYF	TGTGCCAGTAGCACGCCACTGGACAGGGCGCACGAGCAGTACTTC
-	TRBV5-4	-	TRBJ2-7	CASSPDSTGTYEQYF	TGTGCCAGCAGCCCCGATTCGACGGGGACCTACGAGCAGTACTTC
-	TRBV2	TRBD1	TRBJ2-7	CASSPGQGDEQYF	TGTGCCAGCAGCCCGGGACAGGGCGACGAGCAGTACTTC
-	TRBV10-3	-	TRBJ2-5	CAITAGIPQETQYF	TGTGCCATCACGGCAGGTATTCCCCAAGAGACCCAGTACTTC
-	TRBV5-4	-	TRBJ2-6	CASSAAWGSGANVLTF	TGTGCCAGCAGCGCTGCGTGGGGCTCTGGGGCCAACGTCCTGACTTTC
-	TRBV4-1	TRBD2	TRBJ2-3	CASSPVGLSGTSAQYF	TGCGCCAGCAGCCCCGTTGGACTTTCTGGGACTAGCGCGCAGTATTTT
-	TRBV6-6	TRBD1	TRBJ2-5	CASSYSRQGAAETQYF	TGTGCCAGCAGTTACTCCCGACAGGGGGCGGCGGAGACCCAGTACTTC
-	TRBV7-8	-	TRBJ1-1	CASSLGTANTEAFF	TGTGCCAGCAGCTTAGGGACCGCGAACACTGAAGCTTTCTTT
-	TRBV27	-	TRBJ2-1	CASSSGAKKFF	TGTGCCAGCAGTTCGGGGGCCAAAAAGTTCTTC
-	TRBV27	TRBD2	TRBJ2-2	CASSRPRTSGRPGELFF	TGTGCCAGCAGTAGACCGAGGACTAGCGGGAGACCCGGGGAGCTGTTTTTT
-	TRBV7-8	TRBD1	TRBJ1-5	CASSETPGGGNQPQHF	TGTGCCAGCAGCGAGACTCCAGGGGGCGGCAATCAGCCCCAGCATTTT
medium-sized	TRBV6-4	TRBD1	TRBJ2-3	CASSEEGAADTQYF	TGTGCCAGCAGTGAAGAGGGGGCGGCAGATACGCAGTATTTT
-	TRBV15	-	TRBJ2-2	CATSSRVSNTGELFF	TGTGCCACCAGTTCCAGGGTTTCGAACACCGGGGAGCTGTTTTTT
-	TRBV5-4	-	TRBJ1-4	CASSLQGTEKLFF	TGTGCCAGCAGCTTGCAGGGGACGGAAAAACTGTTTTTT